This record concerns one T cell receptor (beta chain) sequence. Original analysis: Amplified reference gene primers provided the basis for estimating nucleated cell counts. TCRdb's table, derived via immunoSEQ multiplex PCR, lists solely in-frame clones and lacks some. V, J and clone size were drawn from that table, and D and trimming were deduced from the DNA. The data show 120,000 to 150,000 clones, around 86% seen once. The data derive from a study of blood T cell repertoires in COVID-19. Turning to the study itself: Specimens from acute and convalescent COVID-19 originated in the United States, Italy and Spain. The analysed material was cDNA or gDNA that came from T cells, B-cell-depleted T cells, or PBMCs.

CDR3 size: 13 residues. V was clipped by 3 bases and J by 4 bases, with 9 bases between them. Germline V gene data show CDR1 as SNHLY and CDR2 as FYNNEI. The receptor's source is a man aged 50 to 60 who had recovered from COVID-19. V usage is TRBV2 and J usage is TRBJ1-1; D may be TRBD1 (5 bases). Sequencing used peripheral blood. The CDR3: CASSEGLSTEAFF. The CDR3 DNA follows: TGTGCCAGCAGTGAGGGACTGAGCACTGAAGCTTTCTTT.